The present TCR beta chain was sequenced within a study of T cell repertoires in cytomegalovirus infection. Study-level background: Indications of both CMV infection and matching HLA type were provided by public TCR beta signatures.

This CDR3 is 14 amino acids long. The germline V gene has CDR1 SGHTA and CDR2 FQGNSA. J gave up 7 bases and V 1 base, and 4 bases lay outside the gene matches. In the case of this clonotype: Its antigen is still unknown.

TCRdb reprocessed the reads with MiXCR, giving one entry per CDR3 protein. The sample includes about 700,000 distinct CDR3 sequences, roughly 30% of them seen just once. The clonotype originates from a human donor in good health (CMV status not recorded). Some clones in this sample may be carry-over from other donors' samples. The genes are TRBV7-2 and TRBJ2-3, with 8 bases that match TRBD2. The sample was cultured PBMCs, taken from culture after CMV antigen stimulation. The CDR3 spells CASSLEGLDYTQYF. The CDR3 nucleotides are TGTGCCAGCAGCTTAGAGGGACTAGATTATACGCAGTATTTT.